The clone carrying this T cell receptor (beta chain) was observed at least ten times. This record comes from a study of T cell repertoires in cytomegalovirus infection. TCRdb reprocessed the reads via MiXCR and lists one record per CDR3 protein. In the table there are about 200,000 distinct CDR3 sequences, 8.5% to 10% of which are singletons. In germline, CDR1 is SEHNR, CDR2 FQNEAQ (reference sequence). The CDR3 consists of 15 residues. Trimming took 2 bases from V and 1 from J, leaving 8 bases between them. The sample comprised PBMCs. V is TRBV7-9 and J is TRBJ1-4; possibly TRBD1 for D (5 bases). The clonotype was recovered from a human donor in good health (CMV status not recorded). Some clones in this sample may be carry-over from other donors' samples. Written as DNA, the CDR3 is TGTGCCAGCAGCTTACAGACAGTAACTAATGAAAAACTGTTTTTT. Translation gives CASSLQTVTNEKLFF.